The subject of this entry is one T cell receptor (beta chain). This clone has just a few counts. Which antigen it targets is not known. Base qualities are not recorded, but no much larger clone differs from it by a single base. This specimen's time point label, per the study, means: baseline before oral tofacitinib. Lesional scalp punch biopsies and peripheral blood were obtained from alopecia areata patients. PBMCs were isolated by density centrifugation and stained for CD3, CD4 and CD8, after which CD4+ and CD8+ T cells were sorted on a FACSAria. This entry comes from a study of CD8+ T cells in alopecia areata listed by TCRdb under 2018. Looking at the study overall: Treated patients were enrolled in an open-label pilot trial of oral tofacitinib at 5 to 10 mg twice daily for moderate-to-severe alopecia areata. On the human side, TCRbeta sequencing was run on scalp tissue and on sorted CD4+ and CD8+ peripheral blood T cells from healthy controls and from alopecia areata patients with either patchy or totalis/universalis disease. immunoSEQ multiplex PCR using 35 Vbeta forward primers and 13 Jbeta reverse primers was used to amplify TCRbeta CDR3 regions. Tofacitinib-treated patients had biopsies at baseline and at 4 and 24 weeks of treatment, with a later scalp biopsy in several patients. Scalp clonality was compared across normal scalp (n=4), patchy alopecia areata scalp (n=8), and alopecia totalis/universalis scalp (n=8). The study used high-throughput TCRbeta sequencing to examine T cell clonal expansion in alopecia areata, in both the C3H/HeJ mouse model and human patients. Patients stayed on tofacitinib for 6 to 18 months and then had 6 months of follow-up off drug so that delayed response and recurrence could be assessed. The RNA source kit depended on sample type: the PAXgene miRNA kit for fixed scalp, the miRNeasy kit for PBMCs, and the RNeasy kit for mouse skin. What the authors observed across the whole study: Compared with mice, TCR sequences shared between patients were less clear, possibly partly because of HLA diversity across the patient population. Compared with normal scalp, lesional scalp had higher clonality and more expanded CD8+ clones, particularly in alopecia totalis/universalis, a pattern that suggests antigenic drive. Unlike mouse skin, which is dominated by gammadelta T cells, normal human skin has resident alphabeta T cells that are also sequenced, and this complicates analysis of the scalp TCR repertoire.

To prepare the library, the immunoSEQ multiplex PCR assay was applied. RNA was extracted from all samples and reverse transcribed into cDNA as template for TCR sequencing. SuperScript III was used for first-strand cDNA synthesis, primed with a 2:1 mix of oligo-dT and random hexamers. Amplification bias was assessed with a synthetic immune receptor repertoire, and residual bias was removed computationally. As for how the authors treated the data: Raw reads were preprocessed to remove errors, and CDR3 was defined by IMGT conventions from the conserved cysteine to phenylalanine. Clonality was computed as 1 minus the Shannon entropy, with the entropy normalized by log2 of the number of productive unique TCRs. CD4 or CD8 identity of scalp clones was inferred by cross-referencing scalp TCRbeta sequences with sorted blood CD4 and CD8 repertoires. TCRdb obtained this table from immuneACCESS and retained in-frame rearrangements with V and J assigned. These tables miss some clones; where compared with another copy, unresolved V genes account for less than half of the shortfall, and the remainder is unexplained. V and J calls plus clone size are reproduced from that table; the DNA served to infer D and trimming. This sample comprises about 130,000 clones, approximately 49% of them detected only once. The ten largest make up around 20% of the sample.

Cut back by 4 bases and 0 bases, the V and J ends lie 10 bases apart. The CDR3 holds 14 amino acids from the cysteine to the phenylalanine. This entry keeps only the CDR3 DNA: 42 bases, framed from base 1. From a lookup of the germline V gene, CDR1 and CDR2 are MGHRA and YSYEKL. Sequenced material: CD8+ T cells sorted from blood, taken at week 0. The rearrangement joined TRBV4-1 to TRBJ2-7; the D gene assignment is ambiguous. The TCR was taken from a human donor with alopecia areata. The CDR3 amino acid sequence is: CASSPSGLSYEQYF. The sequenced DNA is TGCGCCAGCAGCCCCTCTGGGCTCTCCTACGAGCAGTACTTC.